This entry lists 8 T cell receptor beta chains sequenced from one sample in a study of blood T cell repertoires in COVID-19 (TCRdb year 2020). Libraries came from the immunoSEQ multiplex PCR assay. The source is immuneACCESS, and TCRdb retained only in-frame sequences with V and J called. Part of the clones is not carried over; for the studies checked, unresolved V genes explain less than half of this, and the remainder is unexplained. A total of about 120,000 clones appear in this sample, around 86% of them only once. The ten biggest clones cover 30% of the sample. Sequencing was done on a sample of peripheral blood. The receptor set was obtained from a woman in her seventies with acute or convalescent COVID-19.

V and J are TRBV4-1 and TRBJ1-5; D may be TRBD1 (6 bases). V was shortened by 1 base and J by 4 bases, with 14 bases between the two germline ends. This CDR3 is 16 amino acids long. Germline-derived CDR1 and CDR2 are MGHRA and YSYEKL. CDR3 sequence: CASSQVQGIENQPQHF. CDR3 bases: TGCGCCAGCAGCCAAGTTCAGGGGATAGAGAATCAGCCCCAGCATTTT.

This clone was counted a few times. The CDR3 spells CASSLGGQGAGQPQHF. CDR3 bases: TGTGCCAGCAGTTTAGGGGGACAGGGGGCAGGACAGCCCCAGCATTTT. The V and J genes are TRBV5-4 and TRBJ1-5; 12 bases are a match to TRBD1. V gave up 5 bases and J gave up 7 bases; unmatched junction bases: 10. Per germline, CDR1 SGHNT and CDR2 YYREEE (reference sequence). This CDR3 region has 16 residues.

The chain recombines TRBV30 with TRBJ2-5; D gene uncertain. V lost 1 base to trimming and J lost 7 bases, with 10 bases between them. CDR3 length: 12 residues. Germline assignment: CDR1 GTSNPN and CDR2 SVGIG (reference sequence). CDR3 DNA sequence: TGTGCCTGGAGTGCACCTCAGGTGACCCAGTACTTC. Protein product: CAWSAPQVTQYF.

The genes are TRBV2 and TRBJ2-7; the D is unclear. V shed 5 bases and J shed 5 bases, with 7 bases lying between them. CDR1 and CDR2 (germline): SNHLY, FYNNEI. This CDR3 region has 11 residues. CDR3 loop: CASSPQNEQYF. The CDR3 DNA follows: TGTGCCAGCAGTCCCCAAAACGAGCAGTACTTC.

This chain uses TRBV18 with TRBJ1-3; maybe TRBD1 (5 bases). With 4 bases removed from V and 0 bases from J, the gap between germline ends came to 13 bases. This CDR3 is built from 16 residues. Germline V gene lookup returns CDR1 KGHSH and CDR2 LQKENI. This CDR3 is CASSRAAGDSGNTIYF. CDR3 in DNA: TGTGCCAGCTCACGGGCCGCGGGGGACTCTGGAAACACCATATATTTT.

This chain's CDR3 is CASAFLGAGEQYF. CDR3 coding DNA: TGTGCCAGCGCATTCCTGGGGGCCGGCGAGCAGTACTTC. The J gene is TRBJ2-7, the V gene TRBV12-3 or TRBV12-4; possibly TRBD1 for D (6 bases). This CDR3 comprises 13 residues. Deletions cut 8 bases from V and 6 bases from J, with 17 bases between.

The chain couples TRBV29-1 to TRBJ1-1, with 7 bases identical to TRBD1. CDR3 length equals 14 residues. With V trimmed by 6 bases and J by 0 bases, 7 bases remained unmatched. Germline V CDR1 and CDR2: SQVTM, ANQGSEA. The CDR3 here is CSVKGQLMNTEAFF. CDR3 DNA sequence: TGCAGCGTAAAGGGACAGCTGATGAACACTGAAGCTTTCTTT.

This chain connects TRBV7-9 to TRBJ2-2; 12 nucleotides match TRBD2. J was trimmed by 3 bases and V by 1 base; bases with no gene match: 6. This CDR3 is built from 18 residues. Looked up from germline, CDR1 is SEHNR and CDR2 is FQNEAQ (reference sequence). The CDR3 DNA reads as TGTGCCAGCAGCTTAGGCAGACTAGCGGGGGAGGACACCGGGGAGCTGTTTTTT. This sequence encodes CASSLGRLAGEDTGELFF.